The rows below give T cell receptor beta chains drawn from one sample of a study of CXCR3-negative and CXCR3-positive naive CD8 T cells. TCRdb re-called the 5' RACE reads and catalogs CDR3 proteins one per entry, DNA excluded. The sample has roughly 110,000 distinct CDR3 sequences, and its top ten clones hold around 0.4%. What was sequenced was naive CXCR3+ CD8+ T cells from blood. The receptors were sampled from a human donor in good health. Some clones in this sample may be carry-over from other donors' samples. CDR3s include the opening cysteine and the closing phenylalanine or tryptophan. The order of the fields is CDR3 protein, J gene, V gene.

CDR3aa: CASSLKRGAGNEQFF; j_gene: TRBJ2-1; v_gene: TRBV11-3
CDR3aa: CASSLDISGIEEQFF; j_gene: TRBJ2-1; v_gene: TRBV7-6
CDR3aa: CASRVAGLTEAFF; j_gene: TRBJ1-1; v_gene: TRBV7-3
CDR3aa: CSVKAGGLNEQFF; j_gene: TRBJ2-1; v_gene: TRBV29-1
CDR3aa: CASSYLRNTEAFF; j_gene: TRBJ1-1; v_gene: TRBV6-5
CDR3aa: CSVEEETGGNEQYF; j_gene: TRBJ2-7; v_gene: TRBV29-1
CDR3aa: CASSQAKASGGSLTGELFF; j_gene: TRBJ2-2; v_gene: TRBV4-3
CDR3aa: CSVDGAAAYEQYF; j_gene: TRBJ2-7; v_gene: TRBV29-1
CDR3aa: CSVEDLTSGTDYFSTDTQYF; j_gene: TRBJ2-3; v_gene: TRBV29-1
CDR3aa: CASRSVRQGRTGELFF; j_gene: TRBJ2-2; v_gene: TRBV5-1
CDR3aa: CSVEVGLANNEQFF; j_gene: TRBJ2-1; v_gene: TRBV29-1
CDR3aa: CASIQQGNQPQHF; j_gene: TRBJ1-5; v_gene: TRBV6-1
CDR3aa: CSALAGHEQYF; j_gene: TRBJ2-7; v_gene: TRBV29-1
CDR3aa: CASIGGTGWGYTF; j_gene: TRBJ1-2; v_gene: TRBV19
CDR3aa: CSVVVAPGTVVTGELFF; j_gene: TRBJ2-2; v_gene: TRBV29-1
CDR3aa: CSVEWTVVYNEQFF; j_gene: TRBJ2-1; v_gene: TRBV29-1
CDR3aa: CSVLGQGGLYEQYF; j_gene: TRBJ2-7; v_gene: TRBV29-1
CDR3aa: CSADPQGSTYGYTF; j_gene: TRBJ1-2; v_gene: TRBV20-1
CDR3aa: CAWSGGPGPYNEQFF; j_gene: TRBJ2-1; v_gene: TRBV30
CDR3aa: CSVVVEGPEAFF; j_gene: TRBJ1-1; v_gene: TRBV29-1
CDR3aa: CASSPGHFPDQPQHF; j_gene: TRBJ1-5; v_gene: TRBV5-5
CDR3aa: CASSITGQGWYEQFF; j_gene: TRBJ2-1; v_gene: TRBV27